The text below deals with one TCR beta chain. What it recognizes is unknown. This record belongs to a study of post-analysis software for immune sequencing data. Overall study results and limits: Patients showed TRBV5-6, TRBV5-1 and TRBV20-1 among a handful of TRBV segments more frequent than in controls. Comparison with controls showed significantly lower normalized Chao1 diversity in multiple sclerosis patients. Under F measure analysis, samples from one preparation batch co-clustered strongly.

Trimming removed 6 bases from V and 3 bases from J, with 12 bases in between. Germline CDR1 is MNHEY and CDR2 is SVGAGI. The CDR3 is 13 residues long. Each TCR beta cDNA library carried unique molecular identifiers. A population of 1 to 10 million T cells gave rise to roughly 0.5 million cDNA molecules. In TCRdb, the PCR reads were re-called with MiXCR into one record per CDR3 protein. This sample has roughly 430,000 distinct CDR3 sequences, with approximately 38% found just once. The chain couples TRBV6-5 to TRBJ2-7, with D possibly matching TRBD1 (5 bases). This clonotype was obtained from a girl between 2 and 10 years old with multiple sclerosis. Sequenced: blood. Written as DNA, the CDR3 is TGTGCCAGCAGCCAGACAGACATCTACGAGCAGTACTTC. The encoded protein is CASSQTDIYEQYF.